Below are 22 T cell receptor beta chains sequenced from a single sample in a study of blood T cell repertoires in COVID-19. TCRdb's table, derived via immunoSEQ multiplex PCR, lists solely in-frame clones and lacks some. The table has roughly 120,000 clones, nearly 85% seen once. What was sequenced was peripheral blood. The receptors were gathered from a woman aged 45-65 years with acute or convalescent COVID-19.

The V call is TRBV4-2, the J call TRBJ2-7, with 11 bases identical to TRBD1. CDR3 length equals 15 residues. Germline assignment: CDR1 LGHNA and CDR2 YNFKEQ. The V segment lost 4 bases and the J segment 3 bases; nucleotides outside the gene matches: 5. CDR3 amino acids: CASSLGQGVNYEQYF. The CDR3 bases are TGTGCCAGCAGCCTGGGACAGGGGGTGAACTACGAGCAGTACTTC.

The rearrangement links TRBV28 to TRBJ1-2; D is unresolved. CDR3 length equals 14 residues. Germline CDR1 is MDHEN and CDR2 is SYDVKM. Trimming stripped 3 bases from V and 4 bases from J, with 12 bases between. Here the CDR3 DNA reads TGTGCCAGCAGTTTTAAGTCGGGTCCCTATGGCTACACCTTC. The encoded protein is CASSFKSGPYGYTF.

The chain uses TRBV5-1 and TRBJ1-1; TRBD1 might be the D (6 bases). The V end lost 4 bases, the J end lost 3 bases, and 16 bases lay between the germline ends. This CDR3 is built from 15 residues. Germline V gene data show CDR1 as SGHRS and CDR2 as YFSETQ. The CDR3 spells CASSIQGITDTEAFF. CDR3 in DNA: TGCGCCAGCAGCATACAGGGTATAACGGACACTGAAGCTTTCTTT.

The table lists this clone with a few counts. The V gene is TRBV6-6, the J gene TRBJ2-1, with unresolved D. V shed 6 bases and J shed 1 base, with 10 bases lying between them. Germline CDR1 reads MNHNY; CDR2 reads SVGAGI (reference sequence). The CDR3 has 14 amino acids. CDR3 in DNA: TGTGCCAGCAGCAGCTTCGGGTCCTACAATGAGCAGTTCTTC. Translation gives CASSSFGSYNEQFF.

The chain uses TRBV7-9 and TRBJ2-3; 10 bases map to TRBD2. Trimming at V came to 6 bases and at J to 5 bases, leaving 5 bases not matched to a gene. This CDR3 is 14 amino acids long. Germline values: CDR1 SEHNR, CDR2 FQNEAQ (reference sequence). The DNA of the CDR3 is TGTGCCAGCAGAGGGACTAGCGAGGGAGATACGCAGTATTTT. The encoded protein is CASRGTSEGDTQYF.

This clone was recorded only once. The CDR3 DNA reads TGCAGTGCTAGTCGGACAATTGGAAATACGCAGTATTTT. This translates into CSASRTIGNTQYF. This sequence joins TRBV20-1 and TRBJ2-3; weak D call: TRBD1 (5 bases). V lost 3 bases and J lost 7, with 14 bases in between. The CDR3 extends over 13 amino acids. In germline, CDR1 is DFQATT, CDR2 SNEGSKA (reference sequence).

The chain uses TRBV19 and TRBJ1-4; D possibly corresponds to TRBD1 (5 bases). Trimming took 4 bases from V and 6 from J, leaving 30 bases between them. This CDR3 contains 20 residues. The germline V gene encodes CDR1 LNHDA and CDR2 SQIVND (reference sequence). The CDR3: CASSSVELTETFVYDEKLFF. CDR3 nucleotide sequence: TGTGCCAGTAGTAGTGTGGAATTGACAGAGACGTTTGTATACGATGAAAAACTGTTTTTT.

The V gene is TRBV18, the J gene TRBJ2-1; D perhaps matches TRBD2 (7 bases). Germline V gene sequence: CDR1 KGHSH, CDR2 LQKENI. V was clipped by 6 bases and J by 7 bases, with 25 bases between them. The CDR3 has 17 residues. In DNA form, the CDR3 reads TGTGCCAGCTCCCGTTCGGGGGGCAGGGGTCCTCTAAATGAGCAGTTCTTC. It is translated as CASSRSGGRGPLNEQFF.

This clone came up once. The CDR3 nucleotides read TGTGCCAGCAGCTACTCCGGGAGGGGTGATTCACCCCTCCACTTT. The encoded protein is CASSYSGRGDSPLHF. This chain joins TRBV3-1 (or the pseudogene TRBV3-2) and TRBJ1-6, with a tentative D call TRBD1 (5 bases). The germline V gene encodes CDR1 LGHDT and CDR2 YNNKEL (reference sequence). Trimming stripped 5 bases from V and 8 bases from J, with 16 bases between. The CDR3 contains 15 residues.

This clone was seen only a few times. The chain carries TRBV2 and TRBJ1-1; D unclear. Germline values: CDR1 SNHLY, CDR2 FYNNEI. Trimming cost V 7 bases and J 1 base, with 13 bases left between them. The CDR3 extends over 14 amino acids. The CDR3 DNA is TGTGCCAGCATTCTGATTTACGGGAACACTGAAGCTTTCTTT. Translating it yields CASILIYGNTEAFF.

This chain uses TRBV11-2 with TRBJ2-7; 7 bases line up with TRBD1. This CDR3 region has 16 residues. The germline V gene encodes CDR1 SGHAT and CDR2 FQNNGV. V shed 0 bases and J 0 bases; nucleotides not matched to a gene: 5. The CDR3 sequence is CASSLDWAGGSYEQYF. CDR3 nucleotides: TGTGCCAGCAGCTTAGATTGGGCAGGGGGCTCCTACGAGCAGTACTTC.

The CDR3 DNA reads as TGTGCCACCAGTGTTCTAATCCCGGAGAATAGGCACACCATATATTTT. Protein: CATSVLIPENRHTIYF. This chain joins TRBV24-1 and TRBJ1-3; no definite D call. The length of the CDR3 is 16 residues. Trimming removed 5 bases at V and 8 bases at J, with 21 bases between. The germline V gene has CDR1 KGHDR and CDR2 SFDVKD.

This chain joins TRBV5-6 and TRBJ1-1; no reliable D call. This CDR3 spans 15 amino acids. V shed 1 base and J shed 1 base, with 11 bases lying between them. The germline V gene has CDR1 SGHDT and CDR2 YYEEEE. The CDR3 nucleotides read TGTGCCAGCAGCTTGAGAGTACTAAAGAACACTGAAGCTTTCTTT. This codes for CASSLRVLKNTEAFF. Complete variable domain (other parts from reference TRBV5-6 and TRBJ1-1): DAGVTQSPTHLIKTRGQQVTLRCSPKSGHDTVSWYQQALGQGPQFIFQYYEEEERQRGNFPDRFSGHQFPNYSSELNVNALLLGDSALYLCASSLRVLKNTEAFFGQGTRLTVV.

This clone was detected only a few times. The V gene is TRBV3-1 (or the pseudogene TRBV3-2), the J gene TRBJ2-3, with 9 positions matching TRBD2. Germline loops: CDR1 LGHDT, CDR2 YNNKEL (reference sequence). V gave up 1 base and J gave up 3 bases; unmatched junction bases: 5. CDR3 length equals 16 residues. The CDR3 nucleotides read TGTGCCAGCAGCCAAGGGCGGGGGGGTAGGACAGATACGCAGTATTTT. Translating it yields CASSQGRGGRTDTQYF.

The CDR3 DNA is TGTGCCAGCACCAACGACATCTTCTATGGCTACACCTTC. Protein product: CASTNDIFYGYTF. This sequence joins TRBV2 and TRBJ1-2; D is unresolved. V lost 7 bases and J lost 4, with 13 bases in between. The CDR3 spans 13 residues. The germline CDR1 and CDR2 sequences are SNHLY and FYNNEI.

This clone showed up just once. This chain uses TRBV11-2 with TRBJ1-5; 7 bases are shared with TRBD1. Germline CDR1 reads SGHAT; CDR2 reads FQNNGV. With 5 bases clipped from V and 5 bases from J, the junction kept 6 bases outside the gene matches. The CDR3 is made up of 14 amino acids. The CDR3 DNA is TGTGCCAGCAGCCAGGACAGGATCGATCAGCCCCAGCATTTT. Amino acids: CASSQDRIDQPQHF.

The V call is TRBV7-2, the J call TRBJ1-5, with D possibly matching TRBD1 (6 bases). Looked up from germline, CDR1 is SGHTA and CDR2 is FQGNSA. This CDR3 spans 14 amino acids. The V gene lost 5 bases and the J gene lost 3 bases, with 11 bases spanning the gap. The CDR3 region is CASSATGPNQPQHF. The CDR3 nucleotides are TGTGCCAGCAGCGCTACAGGGCCCAATCAGCCCCAGCATTTT.

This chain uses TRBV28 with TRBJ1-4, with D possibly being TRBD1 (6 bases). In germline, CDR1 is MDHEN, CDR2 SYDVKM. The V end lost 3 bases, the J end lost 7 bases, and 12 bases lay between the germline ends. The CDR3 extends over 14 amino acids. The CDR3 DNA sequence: TGTGCCAGCAGTTTGCCTAGGGGGGGTGAAAAACTGTTTTTT. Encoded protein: CASSLPRGGEKLFF. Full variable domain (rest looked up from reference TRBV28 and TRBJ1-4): DVKVTQSSRYLVKRTGEKVFLECVQDMDHENMFWYRQDPGLGLRLIYFSYDVKMKEKGDIPEGYSVSREKKERFSLILESASTNQTSMYLCASSLPRGGEKLFFGSGTQLSVL.

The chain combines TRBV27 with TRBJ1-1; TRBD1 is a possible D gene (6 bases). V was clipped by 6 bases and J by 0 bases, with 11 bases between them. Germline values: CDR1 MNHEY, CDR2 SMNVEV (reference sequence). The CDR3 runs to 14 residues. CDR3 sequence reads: CASSTGQMNTEAFF. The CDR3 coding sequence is TGTGCCAGCAGCACCGGACAGATGAACACTGAAGCTTTCTTT.

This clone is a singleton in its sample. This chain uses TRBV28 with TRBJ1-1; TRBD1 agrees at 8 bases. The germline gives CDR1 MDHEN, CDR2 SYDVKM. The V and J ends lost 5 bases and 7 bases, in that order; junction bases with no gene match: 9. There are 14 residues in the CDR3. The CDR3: CASSTLDRGDEAFF. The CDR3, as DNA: TGTGCCAGCAGTACCCTCGACAGGGGCGATGAAGCTTTCTTT. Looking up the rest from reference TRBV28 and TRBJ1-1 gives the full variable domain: DVKVTQSSRYLVKRTGEKVFLECVQDMDHENMFWYRQDPGLGLRLIYFSYDVKMKEKGDIPEGYSVSREKKERFSLILESASTNQTSMYLCASSTLDRGDEAFFGQGTRLTVV.

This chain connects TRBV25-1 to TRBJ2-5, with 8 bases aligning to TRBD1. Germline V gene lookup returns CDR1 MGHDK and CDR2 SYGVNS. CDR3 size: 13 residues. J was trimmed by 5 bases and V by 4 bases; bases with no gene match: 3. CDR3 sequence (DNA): TGTGCCAGCAGTGGACGGGACAGGGAGACCCAGTACTTC. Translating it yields CASSGRDRETQYF.

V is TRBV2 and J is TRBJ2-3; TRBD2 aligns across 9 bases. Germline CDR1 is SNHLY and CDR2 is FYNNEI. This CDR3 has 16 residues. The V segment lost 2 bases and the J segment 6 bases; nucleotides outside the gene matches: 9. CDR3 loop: CASSEYGGGAGDTQYF. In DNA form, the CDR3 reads TGTGCCAGCAGTGAATACGGCGGGGGGGCAGGGGATACGCAGTATTTT. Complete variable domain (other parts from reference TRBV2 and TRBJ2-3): EPEVTQTPSHQVTQMGQEVILRCVPISNHLYFYWYRQILGQKVEFLVSFYNNEISEKSEIFDDQFSVERPDGSNFTLKIRSTKLEDSAMYFCASSEYGGGAGDTQYFGPGTRLTVL.